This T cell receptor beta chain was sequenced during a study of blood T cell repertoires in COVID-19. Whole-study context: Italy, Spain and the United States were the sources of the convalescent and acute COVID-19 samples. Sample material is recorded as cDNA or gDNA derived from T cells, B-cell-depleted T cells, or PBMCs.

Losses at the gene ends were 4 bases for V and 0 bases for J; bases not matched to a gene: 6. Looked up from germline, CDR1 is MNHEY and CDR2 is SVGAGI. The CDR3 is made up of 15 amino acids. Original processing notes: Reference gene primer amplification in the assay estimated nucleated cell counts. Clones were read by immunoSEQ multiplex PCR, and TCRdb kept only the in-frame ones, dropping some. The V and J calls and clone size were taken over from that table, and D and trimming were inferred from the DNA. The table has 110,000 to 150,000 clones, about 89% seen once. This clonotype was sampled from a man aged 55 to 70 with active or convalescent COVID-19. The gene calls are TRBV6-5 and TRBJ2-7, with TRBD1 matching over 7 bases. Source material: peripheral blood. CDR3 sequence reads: CASSFSGTDSYEQYF. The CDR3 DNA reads TGTGCCAGCAGTTTCTCAGGGACAGACTCCTACGAGCAGTACTTC.